These 16 T cell receptor beta chains were all obtained from the same sample, sequenced in a study of blood T cell repertoires in COVID-19. Method: immunoSEQ multiplex PCR; TCRdb's copy keeps in-frame clones and lacks some. The sample comprises about 120,000 clones, around 81% of which are singletons, and more than 3% rests with the top ten. Material for sequencing was peripheral blood. All receptors come from a woman between 50 and 59 years old with acute or convalescent COVID-19.

The chain carries TRBV4-1 and TRBJ1-1; a possible D gene is TRBD1 (5 bases). The CDR3 runs 15 residues. The V gene's germline CDR1 is MGHRA and CDR2 YSYEKL. Trimming left V 4 bases short and J 0 bases short, with 12 bases between. CDR3: CASSRKGTVNTEAFF. CDR3 nucleotides: TGCGCCAGCAGCCGAAAAGGGACTGTGAACACTGAAGCTTTCTTT.

V is TRBV5-1 and J is TRBJ2-1, with D maybe TRBD1 (6 bases). V gave up 0 bases and J gave up 6 bases, with 10 bases separating them. This CDR3 has 14 amino acids. CDR1 SGHRS and CDR2 YFSETQ come from the germline V gene. The CDR3 nucleotides are TGCGCCAGCAGCTTGGGACAGGAAGGCAATGAGCAGTTCTTC. As protein: CASSLGQEGNEQFF.

This chain uses TRBV28 with TRBJ1-2; perhaps TRBD1 as D (6 bases). The CDR3 loop spans 13 amino acids. Germline V CDR1 and CDR2: MDHEN, SYDVKM. Deletions cut 10 bases from V and 1 base from J, with 13 bases between. DNA for the CDR3: TGTGCCATCCGGGACAAAATTAACTATGGCTACACCTTC. Amino acids: CAIRDKINYGYTF.

The V and J genes are TRBV5-4 and TRBJ1-1; D uncertain. V dropped 2 bases and J dropped 1 base, with 3 bases sitting between them. Germline V CDR1 and CDR2: SGHNT, YYREEE (reference sequence). This CDR3 is built from 12 residues. The DNA of the CDR3 is TGTGCCAGCAGCTTTAAGAACACTGAAGCTTTCTTT. It specifies CASSFKNTEAFF.

The CDR3, as DNA: TGTGCCAGTAGTAGATCGACAGGGGCGGGGGCTGAAGCTTTCTTT. This encodes CASSRSTGAGAEAFF. The chain links TRBV19 to TRBJ1-1, with 8 bases matching TRBD1. There are 15 residues in the CDR3. J lost 6 bases, V lost 4 bases, and 10 bases had no gene match. Germline assignment: CDR1 LNHDA and CDR2 SQIVND (reference sequence).

The gene calls are TRBV6-1 and TRBJ2-3; D is unclear. With 6 bases removed from V and 2 bases from J, the gap between germline ends came to 6 bases. The V gene's germline CDR1 is MNHNS and CDR2 SASEGT. The CDR3 has 12 residues. As DNA, the CDR3 is TGTGCCAGCAGCCGCTACACAGATACGCAGTATTTT. It specifies CASSRYTDTQYF.

This clone was seen a single time. Here the CDR3 reads CAWSLGQTMNTEAFF. DNA for the CDR3: TGTGCCTGGAGTTTAGGACAGACCATGAACACTGAAGCTTTCTTT. The chain recombines TRBV30 with TRBJ1-1, with D possibly matching TRBD1 (6 bases). Germline CDR1 GTSNPN, CDR2 SVGIG (reference sequence). The CDR3 runs to 15 residues. V dropped 2 bases and J dropped 0 bases, with 13 bases sitting between them.

Details on this clone: No DNA is shown, since the ends of the CDR3 on it are uncertain; the CDR3 is the one TCRdb lists. J is TRBJ2-1 and V is TRBV29-1; the table calls TRBD2, which could not be checked here. The CDR3 has 15 amino acids, counting both end residues. Germline CDR1 is SQVTM and CDR2 is ANQGSEA. CDR3 protein: CSVGKGTSGGAIKVF.

The chain couples TRBV6-5 to TRBJ1-1; possible D gene TRBD1, 5 bases. Germline V lookup: CDR1 MNHEY, CDR2 SVGAGI. The CDR3 consists of 13 residues. The V end was cut by 5 bases, the J end by 4 bases, with 11 bases between. The CDR3: CASSRTGPTEAFF. DNA of the CDR3: TGTGCCAGCAGTCGAACAGGCCCCACTGAAGCTTTCTTT.

J is TRBJ1-2 and V is TRBV7-8, with 7 nucleotides matching TRBD1. The V segment lost 3 bases and the J segment 6 bases; nucleotides outside the gene matches: 13. In germline, CDR1 is SGHVS, CDR2 FQNEAQ. This CDR3 has 16 amino acids. This CDR3 reads CASSFPPGQPTDGYTF. The CDR3 DNA sequence: TGTGCCAGCAGCTTCCCTCCGGGACAGCCTACCGATGGCTACACCTTC.

About this clone itself: This sample includes further DNA sequences coding for the same CDR3. The V call is TRBV10-3, the J call TRBJ2-1, with 7 positions matching TRBD1. The CDR3 has 14 amino acids. V shed 5 bases, J shed 4 bases, and the junction held 5 bases outside the gene matches. Per the germline V gene, CDR1 is ENHRY and CDR2 is SYGVKD. The CDR3 region is CAISSGTAYNEQFF. For the CDR3, the DNA is TGTGCCATCAGTTCCGGGACAGCATACAATGAGCAGTTCTTC.

This clone was seen once. The chain is built from TRBV15 and TRBJ2-2; TRBD2 matches at 8 bases. CDR1 LNHNV and CDR2 YYDKDF come from the germline V gene (reference sequence). Losses at the gene ends were 1 base for V and 8 bases for J; bases not matched to a gene: 9. The CDR3 is made up of 16 amino acids. In nucleotides, the CDR3 is TGTGCCACCAGCAGAGCGGGAGGGGCAAAAGAAGGGGAGCTGTTTTTT. Translating it yields CATSRAGGAKEGELFF.

The chain is built from TRBV2 and TRBJ2-1, with 10 bases lining up with TRBD2. Trimming removed 3 bases from V and 8 bases from J; junction bases left unmatched: 7. This CDR3 comprises 15 residues. Germline assignment: CDR1 SNHLY and CDR2 FYNNEI. The CDR3 nucleotides are TGTGCCAGCAGTGATAGGACTAGCGGTCATCATGAGCAGTTCTTC. This translates into CASSDRTSGHHEQFF.

The chain employs TRBV5-5 and TRBJ1-2, with D possibly TRBD1 on 5 matching bases. The CDR3 length is 14 residues. Germline CDR1 and CDR2: SGHKS and YYEKEE (reference sequence). V lost 4 bases, J lost 11 bases, and 21 bases lay in between. The CDR3 DNA reads TGTGCCAGCAGCCGAGAGCGCGACAGCCACTATTACACCTTC. Protein: CASSRERDSHYYTF.

This sequence joins TRBV5-5 and TRBJ1-6, with 9 bases identical to TRBD1. Germline trimming cut 2 bases from V and 7 bases from J; bases unmatched to any gene: 4. Germline CDR1 SGHKS, CDR2 YYEKEE (reference sequence). CDR3 length: 15 residues. The CDR3: CASSLRGQGNSPLHF. CDR3 nucleotides: TGTGCCAGCAGCTTACGGGGACAGGGAAATTCACCCCTCCACTTT.

This clone was detected only a few times. The chain couples TRBV14 to TRBJ2-1; 13 bases line up with TRBD2. V was clipped by 5 bases and J by 8 bases; unmatched bases: 6. CDR1 and CDR2 (germline): SGHDN, FVKESK. The length of the CDR3 is 15 residues. This chain's CDR3 is CASSLLLAGGHEQFF. The CDR3 DNA reads as TGTGCCAGCAGCTTGCTACTAGCGGGAGGGCATGAGCAGTTCTTC.